This TCR beta chain derives from a study of PD-1 blockade in classical Hodgkin lymphoma. Study observations and caveats: In newly diagnosed patients, baseline TCR diversity was reportedly below that of healthy donors. TCR diversity in CD4+, not CD8+, cells rose significantly by C4D1.

The CDR3 sequence is 14 residues long. With 6 bases removed from V and 6 bases from J, the gap between germline ends came to 15 bases. CDR1 and CDR2 from the germline V gene are SNHLY and FYNNEI. About this clone itself: Its target is unknown.

As to time point: cycle 4 day 1 (C4D1), after 6 weeks of nivolumab. Exposure to brentuximab vedotin varied, and each patient had relapsed following autologous stem cell transplantation. Repertoires were generated with immunoSEQ multiplex PCR, while TCRdb's copy carries only in-frame clones and drops some. The sample has some 27,000 clones, around three quarters seen once; the top ten hold under 20%. The source was peripheral blood mononuclear cells (PBMCs), collected before the fourth cycle of nivolumab. This chain connects TRBV2 to TRBJ1-5, with D tentatively TRBD1 (6 bases). The TCR was taken from a human donor with classical Hodgkin lymphoma. CDR3 nucleotide sequence: TGTGCCAGCAGACCGGGGGGGGACACTCAGCCCCAGCATTTT. It specifies CASRPGGDTQPQHF.